Described below is a single T cell receptor beta chain sequence and its context. This clone's antigen is unknown. Per-base qualities were not stored, and no clone one base away is much larger. The germline V gene (reference sequence) yields SEHNR for CDR1 and FQNEAQ for CDR2. V trim: 5 bases; J trim: 2 bases; unmatched bases: 3. Inclusive of the bounding cysteine and phenylalanine, the CDR3 is 13 residues long. The entry retains the CDR3 DNA only, 39 bases that are in frame from base 1. Library prep was done by the immunoSEQ multiplex PCR assay. For the multiplex PCR, a mixture combining 60 forward primers for TCR Vbeta segments and 13 reverse primers for TCR Jbeta segments was used. Amplification of the CDR3 region of rearranged TCR beta genes was performed with a multiplex PCR assay on genomic DNA. On the Illumina HiSeq System, the amplified TCR beta libraries were sequenced as 87-base-pair reads. As for how the authors treated the data: A later analysis counted around 72 million unique TCR beta chains across the 666 repertoires, and around 9.9 million of these chains were shared by at least two donors. To remove PCR and sequencing errors, raw reads were error-corrected and collapsed into unique sequences using a nearest-neighbor algorithm that merged closely related sequences. To assign V, D and J gene segments, CDR3 sequences were aligned to IMGT reference sequences. For a sequence to be retained, a match of at least six nucleotides was required to both a V gene segment and a J gene segment. A rearrangement counted as productive if the CDR3 had no stop codons and remained in frame with V and J, and every other rearrangement counted as non-productive. Following IMGT convention, CDR3 was defined as the stretch from the second conserved V-encoded cysteine up to the conserved J-encoded phenylalanine. The earlier analysis of more than 450 of the donors excluded sequences that lacked an unambiguous match to a single V gene segment. An earlier analysis of about 590 of the donors classified V segments as functional when productive rearrangements were above 56.7% and as segregating when the standard deviation between donors was above 5%. A statistical classification framework was developed to diagnose cytomegalovirus status using the catalog of TCR beta chain sequences. In a later analysis, TCR nucleotide sequences were compared against IMGT/GENE-DB human TR gene sequences so that V and J genes could be assigned. In a later analysis, CDR3 sequences and most-parsimonious VDJ recombination scenarios were assigned using the TCRdist pipeline. In a later analysis, each TCR beta chain was defined by its CDR3 amino acid sequence together with its V-gene family, and reads without a unique V-gene family were excluded. To address suspected cross-contamination and a sequencing artifact, a later analysis removed roughly 580 highly shared, low-generation-probability nucleotide sequences. A later analysis calculated a clonal expansion index for each public chain from normalized within-repertoire ranks of inferred template counts. In a later analysis, generation probabilities were computed with a VDJ recombination model fitted to out-of-frame rearrangements, and the resulting probabilities were checked against IGoR. A later analysis scored TCR-TCR, TCR-HLA and TCR-CMV co-occurrence with hypergeometric tests, applying a repertoire-size bias correction to TCR pairs. False discovery rates were estimated in a later analysis by permuting HLA or CMV assignments 20 times. In a later analysis, co-occurring TCRs were grouped using DBSCAN, and TCRdist sequence similarity was added for clustering within HLA-allele-positive subsets. Co-occurrence clustering excluded repertoires with fewer than 30,000 or more than 120,000 public chains, plus five with anomalous nucleotide sharing. The clones in this table, taken by TCRdb from immuneACCESS, are in-frame only. Not every clone is retained; where verified, under half of the shortfall comes from an unresolved V gene, and the cause of the rest is unknown. That table furnishes V, J and clone size, whereas the DNA furnished D and trimming. The sample profile shows around 95,000 clones; 65% to 80% of them were found once. The top ten clonotypes cover over 9% of the sample.

The data originate from a study of cytomegalovirus exposure and HLA in healthy donors (dated by TCRdb to about 2017). For the study in its entirety: An earlier analysis of approximately 640 of the donors reported 250 to 300 Gb of sequence data and roughly 110 million unique TCR beta sequences from some 180 million T cells. An early release covering roughly 640 HLA-typed donors comprised 250 to 350 gigabases of sequencing data and tens of millions of unique TCR sequences. Of the roughly 410 genotyped donors, less than 90% were placed in the genetic ancestry cluster associated with self-reported Caucasian donors. The aim of the study was to test whether cataloging public T cell receptors could identify signatures of past pathogen exposure. The study used immunosequencing to profile the T cell repertoires of 670 or so subjects and linked those repertoires to cytomegalovirus serostatus. Besides the first cohort of around 700 subjects, a separate validation cohort made up of 90 to 150 different subjects was used. High-throughput TCR immunosequencing, statistical association of individual TCRs with disease status, and machine learning were combined to predict cytomegalovirus infection status. A later analysis re-analyzed previously published TCR beta repertoires from roughly 690 donors and added high-resolution HLA genotyping to study TCR occurrence patterns. Rather than drawing on any new phenotypic data, the later analysis identified candidate immune exposures from TCR beta sequences and the way those sequences occurred across donors. In an earlier analysis of around 540 of the donors, high-throughput TCR beta sequencing was used to judge whether each TCR beta V gene segment behaved as functional or pseudogenic. Donor age, sex, ethnicity and CMV serostatus were compiled together with the repertoire data. Genome-wide SNP genotypes for about 65% of the 666 donors were used in a later genetic analysis, which treated that subset as a discovery cohort. Every discovery cohort repertoire had been produced on one sequencing platform. Class I and class II HLA loci were covered by the typing at four-digit resolution. The number of donors typed differed by locus, with about 620-630 for A, B, C, DRB1 and DQB1, roughly 520 for DQA1, 600 to 610 for DPA1, and some 440 for DPB1. Because of strong linkage in the cohort, roughly five DR-DQ haplotypes were treated as single units for association and clustering. On average, 235,054 unique TCR beta nucleotide sequences were sequenced per donor among 350 to 400 genotyped donors of the cohort, with around 19% of those sequences being non-productive.

Points the paper makes about the study in general: The presence/absence analyses assumed that sequencing depth was roughly uniform across donors, and that assumption may not be true. CMV serostatus was the only immune exposure information available for the cohort. A later analysis associated some 17,000 TCR beta sequences with specific HLA alleles at a false discovery rate of 0.05. In vitro tests confirmed that a few of the cytomegalovirus-associated TCR beta chains recognize cytomegalovirus antigens. In a later analysis, the rate of TCR association differed among HLA loci, with DRB1 alleles having the most associated TCRs and HLA-C alleles having the fewest. Some IMGT-functional V segments, including TRBV6-2 and TRBV6-3, could not be distinguished by the 87-base-pair reads and were therefore excluded. In a later analysis, HLA-associated TCR beta chains were found to be more clonally expanded and to have lower generation probabilities than equally common non-associated chains. A further reported finding was that TCR beta sequences accurately predicted the HLA-A and HLA-B alleles for most subjects in the first cohort. An earlier analysis of roughly 570 of the donors showed that most TCR beta V segments appeared in productive rearrangements either about 87% or about 30% of the time, which broadly matched IMGT annotations. HLA typing was unavailable for some donors at each locus, so association tests used only the typed subset. Linkage disequilibrium might explain the correlated functional status among segregating V segments, but an unknown experimental factor could not be ruled out. When HLA alleles, especially DR and DQ, strongly co-occurred, attributing TCR associations to individual alleles was difficult. According to a later analysis, parvovirus B19, influenza, CMV and Epstein-Barr virus appeared linked to several top co-occurrence clusters. A group of highly shared sequence variants was considered likely to be a technical artifact of the sequencing pipeline. In a later genetic analysis, a missense DCLRE1C variant was associated with V-gene and J-gene trimming of TCR beta chains, and the association was replicated in an independent cohort. Because counts were too low, about 18 rarely observed V segments, including chromosome 9 orphons, were excluded from the earlier analysis of several hundred of the donors. Cytomegalovirus status was reported to be diagnosed by the classifier with high specificity and sensitivity in both the original and validation cohorts. According to the authors, the approach could potentially be generalized to other disease states and immunological phenotypes. In this cohort, only TCR beta chains were sequenced, and detectable features were limited by the absence of alpha or paired-chain data. Across donors, most TCR sequences were observed very rarely, whereas some public TCRs were present in many individuals. A later analysis found that most CMV-associated TCR beta chains appeared HLA-restricted, with HLA associations seemingly driven largely by CMV exposure. The study listed 150 to 200 TCR beta chains as associated with cytomegalovirus. Compared with the approximately 720-donor mean, donors in an Asian-associated ancestry cluster had fewer N-insertions in productive TCRs, according to a later genetic analysis.

The cohort was made up of about 610 healthy bone marrow donors. All cohort members were sampled while nominally healthy, although unrecorded immune exposures were likely present. The donor was CMV seropositive and belonged to the group of about 290 seropositive cohort members. A peripheral blood sample was provided by each donor, and peripheral blood mononuclear cells were used for TCR beta sequencing. The Qiagen DNeasy Blood Extraction Kit was used to extract genomic DNA from the blood cell samples. The receptor was derived from a man aged 30 to 45 in good health and CMV-seropositive. The sequencing input was PBMCs. The V and J genes are TRBV7-9 and TRBJ2-7; TRBD1 aligns with 7 central bases. The CDR3 loop reads CASSPGQPYEQYF. The bases are TGTGCCAGCAGCCCGGGACAGCCCTACGAGCAGTACTTC.